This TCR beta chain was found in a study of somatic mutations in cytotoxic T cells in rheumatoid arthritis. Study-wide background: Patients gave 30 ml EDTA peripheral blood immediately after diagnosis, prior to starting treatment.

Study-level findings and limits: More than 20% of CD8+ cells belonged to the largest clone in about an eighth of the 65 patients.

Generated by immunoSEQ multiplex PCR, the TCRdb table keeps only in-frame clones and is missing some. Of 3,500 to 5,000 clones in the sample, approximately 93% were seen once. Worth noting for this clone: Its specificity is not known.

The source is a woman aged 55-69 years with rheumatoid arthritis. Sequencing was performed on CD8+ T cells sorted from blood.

CDR3 residues: CASSSLPLLAGGSGELFF. For the CDR3, the DNA is TGCGCCAGCAGCTCTCTACCCCTACTAGCGGGAGGTTCCGGGGAGCTGTTTTTT. This chain links TRBV4-1 with TRBJ2-2, with 12 bases fitting TRBD2. The CDR3 runs 18 residues. CDR1 and CDR2 (germline): MGHRA, YSYEKL. After removal of 5 bases from V and 6 bases from J, the junction contained 13 bases not matched to a gene.